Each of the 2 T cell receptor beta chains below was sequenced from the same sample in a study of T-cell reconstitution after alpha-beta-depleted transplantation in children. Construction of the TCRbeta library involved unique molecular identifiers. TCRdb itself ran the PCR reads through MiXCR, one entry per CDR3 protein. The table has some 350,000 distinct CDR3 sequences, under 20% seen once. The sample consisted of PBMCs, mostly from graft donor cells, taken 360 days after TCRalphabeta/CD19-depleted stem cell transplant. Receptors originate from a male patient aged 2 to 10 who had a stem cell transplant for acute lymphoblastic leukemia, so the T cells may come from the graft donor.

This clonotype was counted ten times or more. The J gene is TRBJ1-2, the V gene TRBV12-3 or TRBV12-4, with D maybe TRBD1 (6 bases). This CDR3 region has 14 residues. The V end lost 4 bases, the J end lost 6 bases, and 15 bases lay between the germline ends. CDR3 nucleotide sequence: TGTGCCAGCAGTTCGTCACAGGGCCGTGATGGCTACACCTTC. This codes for CASSSSQGRDGYTF.

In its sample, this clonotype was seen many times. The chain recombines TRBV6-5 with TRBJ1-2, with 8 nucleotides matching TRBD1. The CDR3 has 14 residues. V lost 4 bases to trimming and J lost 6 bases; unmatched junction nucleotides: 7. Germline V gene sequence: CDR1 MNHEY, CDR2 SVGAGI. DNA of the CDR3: TGTGCCAGCAGTTTACGACAGGGGCGGGATGGCTACACCTTC. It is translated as CASSLRQGRDGYTF.